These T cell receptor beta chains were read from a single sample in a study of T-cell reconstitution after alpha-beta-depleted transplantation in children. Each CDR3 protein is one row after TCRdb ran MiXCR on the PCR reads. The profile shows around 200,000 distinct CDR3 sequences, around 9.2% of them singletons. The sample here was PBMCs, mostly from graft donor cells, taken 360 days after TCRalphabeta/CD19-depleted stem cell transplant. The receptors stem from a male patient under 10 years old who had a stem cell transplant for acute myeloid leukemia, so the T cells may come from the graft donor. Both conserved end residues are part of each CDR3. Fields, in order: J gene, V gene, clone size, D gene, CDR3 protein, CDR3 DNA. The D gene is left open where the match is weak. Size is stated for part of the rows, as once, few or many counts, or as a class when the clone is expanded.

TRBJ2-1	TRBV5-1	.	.	CASSLEGRLSYNEQFF	TGCGCCAGCAGCTTGGAAGGACGCCTCTCCTACAATGAGCAGTTCTTC
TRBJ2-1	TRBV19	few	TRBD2	CASSGGPLAGGYNEQFF	TGTGCCAGTAGTGGGGGCCCACTAGCGGGAGGGTACAATGAGCAGTTCTTC
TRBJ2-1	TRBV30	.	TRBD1	CAWSGSQGIGNEQFF	TGTGCCTGGAGTGGGTCACAGGGGATCGGGAATGAGCAGTTCTTC
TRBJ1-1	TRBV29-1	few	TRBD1	CSADRGLRTEAFF	TGCAGCGCTGACAGGGGCCTGAGGACTGAAGCTTTCTTT
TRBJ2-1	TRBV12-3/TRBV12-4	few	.	CASSLIGGGHSFEQFF	TGTGCCAGCAGTTTAATCGGCGGAGGCCACTCCTTCGAGCAGTTCTTC
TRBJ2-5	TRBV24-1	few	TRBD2	CAPGGGGRVCRETQYF	TGTGCCCCCGGGGGGGGCGGGAGGGTTTGCAGAGAGACCCAGTACTTC
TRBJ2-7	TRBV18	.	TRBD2	CASSPGGGSYEQYF	TGTGCCAGCTCTCCGGGAGGGGGGTCCTACGAGCAGTACTTC
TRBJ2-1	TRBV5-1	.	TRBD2	CASSYSAGGPLDEQFF	TGCGCCAGCAGCTATTCGGCGGGAGGGCCCCTCGATGAGCAGTTCTTC
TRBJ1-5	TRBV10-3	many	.	CAISTEFSGNQPQHF	TGTGCCATCAGCACAGAGTTTTCCGGGAATCAGCCCCAGCATTTT
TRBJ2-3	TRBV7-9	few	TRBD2	CASSPPSGSGTDTQYF	TGTGCCAGCAGCCCCCCTAGCGGGTCAGGCACAGATACGCAGTATTTT
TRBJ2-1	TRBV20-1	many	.	CSARDEIFGFF	TGCAGTGCTAGAGATGAGATTTTCGGGTTCTTC
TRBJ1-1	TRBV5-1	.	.	CASTPLGGHSNTEPFF	TGCGCCAGCACCCCCCTAGGGGGACATTCGAACACTGAACCTTTCTTT
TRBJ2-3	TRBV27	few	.	CASSSGGCIKTQYF	TGTGCCAGCAGTTCCGGGGGCTGCATTAAGACGCAGTATTTT
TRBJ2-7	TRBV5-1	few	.	CASSLPGTSYEQYF	TGCGCCAGCAGCTTGCCGGGGACCTCCTACGAGCAGTACTTC
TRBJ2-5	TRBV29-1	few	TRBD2	CSADHSGGGETQYF	TGCAGCGCCGATCATAGCGGGGGGGGAGAGACCCAGTACTTC
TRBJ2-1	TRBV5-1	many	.	CASKNGQGNEQFF	TGCGCCAGCAAGAACGGGCAGGGCAATGAGCAGTTCTTC
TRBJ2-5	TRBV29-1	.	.	CSADVRGWWGETQYF	TGCAGCGCGGACGTACGGGGCTGGTGGGGGGAGACCCAGTACTTC
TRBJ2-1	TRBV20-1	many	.	CSAGQGIPNEQFF	TGCAGTGCTGGTCAGGGTATCCCCAATGAGCAGTTCTTC
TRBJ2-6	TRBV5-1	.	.	CASSLALNSGANVLTF	TGCGCCAGCAGCTTGGCCTTGAATTCCGGGGCCAACGTCCTGACTTTC
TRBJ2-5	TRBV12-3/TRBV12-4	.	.	CASGGWGPETQYF	TGTGCCAGCGGGGGATGGGGACCAGAGACCCAGTACTTC
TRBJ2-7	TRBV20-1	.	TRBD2	CSADPIAGGPDEQYF	TGCAGTGCTGACCCTATAGCGGGAGGGCCCGACGAGCAGTACTTC
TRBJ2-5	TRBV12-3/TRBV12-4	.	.	CASRGGGQETQYF	TGTGCCAGCAGGGGTGGTGGTCAAGAGACCCAGTACTTC